This is a list of T cell receptor beta chains from one sample in a study of blood T cell repertoires in COVID-19. Profiling relied on immunoSEQ multiplex PCR, and the TCRdb table lists in-frame clones only, not all of them. The table records roughly 160,000 clones, about 82% of them present only once. Sequencing input: peripheral blood. The receptors come from a man in his fifties with active or convalescent COVID-19. CDR3s leave out the opening cysteine and the closing phenylalanine or tryptophan.

v_call	j_call	cdr3_aa
TRBV3-1/TRBV3-2	TRBJ1-1	ARASSREDIDMNTEAF
TRBV28	TRBJ1-6	ASSAGTLPYNSPLH
TRBV6-2/TRBV6-3	TRBJ1-5	ASSWGSRLGQPQH
TRBV5-4	TRBJ2-5	ASSLVAGGESMGQY
TRBV19	TRBJ1-1	ASSLKPGPPEAF
TRBV7-8	TRBJ1-1	ASSLRQGPPEAF
TRBV30	TRBJ2-3	AWSLGEVSTDTQY
TRBV25-1	TRBJ1-1	ASTTLAVKGPEAF
TRBV7-2	TRBJ2-7	ASSFTGLASRQY
TRBV4-3	TRBJ2-1	ASSQDFGTSFNNEQF
TRBV12-5	TRBJ2-2	ASGNRGHTGELF
TRBV2	TRBJ1-6	ASSRGLEGEGIPYNSPLH
TRBV6-5	TRBJ1-1	ATGRFVNTEAF
TRBV11-1	TRBJ2-6	ASSLGVSGANVLT
TRBV2	TRBJ1-1	ATRTGNTEAF
TRBV7-8	TRBJ2-2	ASSPRAGAGELF
TRBV10-3	TRBJ2-5	AISSLPQETQY
TRBV12-3/TRBV12-4	TRBJ1-5	ASSLVRQPQH
TRBV5-1	TRBJ2-2	ASSSGLAGGETGELF
TRBV18	TRBJ2-7	ASSNQTGQY
TRBV13	TRBJ2-5	ASSGWTNQETQY
TRBV7-2	TRBJ1-5	ASSIFAGGQAQPQH
TRBV5-8	TRBJ2-1	ASSFRDLSSYNEQF
TRBV7-2	TRBJ1-6	ASSVRGTDNSPLH